This T cell receptor beta chain derives from a study of metastatic and nonmetastatic thyroid tumors. As for the study in general: Where malignant and benign thyroid patients were concerned, repertoires were compared across blood and tumor or nodule tissue.

In the authors' workflow: For papillary thyroid cancer, a distant-metastasis classifier was constructed from CDR3 differences observed across clinicopathological groups. TCRdb re-called clones from the PCR reads using MiXCR. The V and J calls come from TCRdb's annotation, not from the publication. The sample shows about 82,000 clones, roughly an eighth of them seen only once. This clone was observed a few times. The junction departs from germline at one end; a sequencing error may be responsible. No patient received treatment before thyroid surgery. Source material: tumor tissue. The source is a female donor with papillary thyroid cancer or a benign thyroid nodule (not recorded which). Some clones in this sample may be carry-over from other donors' samples.

The CDR3 DNA follows: TGTGCCAGCAGCACCACAGGGGGCTGGAATTCACCCATCAACTTT. Residues: CASSTTGGWNSPINF. The chain carries TRBV6-2 or TRBV6-3 and TRBJ1-6; 9 bases align to TRBD1. Germline V gene lookup returns CDR1 MNHEY and CDR2 SVGEGT. The CDR3 consists of 15 residues.